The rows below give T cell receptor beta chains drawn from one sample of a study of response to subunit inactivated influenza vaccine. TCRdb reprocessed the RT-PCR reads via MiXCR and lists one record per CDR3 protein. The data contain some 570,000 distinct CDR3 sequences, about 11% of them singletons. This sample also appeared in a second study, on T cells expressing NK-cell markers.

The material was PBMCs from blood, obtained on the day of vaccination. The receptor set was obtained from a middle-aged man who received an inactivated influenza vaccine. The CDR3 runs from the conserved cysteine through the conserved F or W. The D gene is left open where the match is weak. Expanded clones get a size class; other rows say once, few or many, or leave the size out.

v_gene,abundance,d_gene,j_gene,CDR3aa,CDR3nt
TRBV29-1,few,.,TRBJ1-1,CSVERGPRIGPYEAFF,TGCAGCGTTGAACGTGGGCCGCGGATCGGCCCCTATGAAGCTTTCTTT
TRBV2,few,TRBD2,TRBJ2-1,CASYPGLAGGGRMNEQFF,TGTGCCAGCTATCCGGGACTAGCGGGAGGGGGCAGGATGAATGAGCAGTTCTTC
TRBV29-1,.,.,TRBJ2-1,CSVSDRGAGVISGEQFF,TGCAGCGTTAGCGACCGGGGGGCGGGAGTAATATCTGGTGAGCAGTTCTTC
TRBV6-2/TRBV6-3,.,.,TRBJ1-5,CASSYSRDQPQHF,TGTGCCAGCAGTTATAGCAGAGATCAGCCCCAGCATTTT
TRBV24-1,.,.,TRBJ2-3,CATSDLNGSKDTQYF,TGTGCCACCAGTGATTTAAACGGGAGTAAAGATACGCAGTATTTT
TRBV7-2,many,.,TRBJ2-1,CASSLPTDNELFF,TGTGCCAGCAGCCTCCCTACAGACAATGAGCTGTTCTTC
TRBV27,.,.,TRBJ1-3,CASRGGARGNTIYF,TGTGCCAGCAGAGGGGGGGCGAGGGGAAACACCATATATTTT
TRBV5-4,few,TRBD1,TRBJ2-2,CASSRGAGGTGELFF,TGTGCCAGCAGCAGAGGCGCAGGGGGCACCGGGGAGCTGTTTTTT
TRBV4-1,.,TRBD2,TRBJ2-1,CASSQVGGGGAYEQFF,TGCGCCAGCAGCCAAGTAGGTGGCGGGGGGGCCTATGAGCAGTTCTTC
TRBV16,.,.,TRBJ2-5,CASSQSEVKETQYF,TGTGCCAGCAGCCAATCAGAGGTTAAAGAGACCCAGTACTTC
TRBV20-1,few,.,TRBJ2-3,CSAPQTPWVTDTQYF,TGCAGTGCCCCGCAAACACCCTGGGTCACAGATACGCAGTATTTT
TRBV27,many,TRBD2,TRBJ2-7,CASSLYPPKRDPHEQYF,TGTGCCAGCAGTTTATACCCCCCAAAGCGGGACCCCCACGAGCAGTACTTC
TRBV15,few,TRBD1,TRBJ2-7,CATSRRQGYEQYF,TGTGCCACCAGCAGAAGACAGGGTTACGAGCAGTACTTC
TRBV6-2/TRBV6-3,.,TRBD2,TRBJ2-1,CASGTSGRTQFF,TGTGCCAGCGGGACTAGCGGGAGAACGCAGTTCTTC
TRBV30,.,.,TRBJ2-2,CAWSSIAGELFF,TGTGCCTGGAGTAGTATAGCCGGGGAGCTGTTTTTT
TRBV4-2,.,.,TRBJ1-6,CASSQAPNSPLHF,TGTGCCAGCAGCCAAGCTCCTAATTCACCCCTCCACTTT
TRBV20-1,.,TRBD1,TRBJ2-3,CSASLGQGIDTQYF,TGCAGTGCTAGCCTGGGACAGGGAATAGATACGCAGTATTTT
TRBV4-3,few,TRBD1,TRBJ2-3,CASSQTGGAGDTQYF,TGCGCCAGCAGCCAGACAGGGGGCGCAGGGGATACGCAGTATTTT
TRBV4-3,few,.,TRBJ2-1,CASSPRGSYAYNEQFF,TGCGCCAGCAGCCCCCGAGGGAGTTACGCCTACAATGAGCAGTTCTTC
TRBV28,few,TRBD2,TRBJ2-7,CASSSPTSGDFYEQYF,TGTGCCAGCAGTTCCCCGACTAGCGGGGACTTCTACGAGCAGTACTTC
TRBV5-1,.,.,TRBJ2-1,CASSLSGGHNEQFF,TGCGCCAGCAGCTTGAGTGGGGGACACAATGAGCAGTTCTTC
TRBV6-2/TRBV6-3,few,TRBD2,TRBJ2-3,CATSGLAGATDTQYF,TGTGCCACATCCGGACTAGCGGGAGCAACAGATACGCAGTATTTT
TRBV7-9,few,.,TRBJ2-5,CASSLGTGAQYF,TGTGCCAGCAGCCTAGGGACGGGGGCCCAGTACTTC
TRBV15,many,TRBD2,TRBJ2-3,CATSRLAGGPYTDTQYF,TGTGCCACCAGCAGATTAGCGGGAGGGCCTTACACAGATACGCAGTATTTT
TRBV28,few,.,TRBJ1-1,CASSSQAPPGEAFF,TGTGCCAGCAGTTCCCAAGCCCCTCCGGGGGAAGCTTTCTTT
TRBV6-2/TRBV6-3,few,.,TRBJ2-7,CATWNSYEQYF,TGTGCCACCTGGAACTCCTACGAGCAGTACTTC
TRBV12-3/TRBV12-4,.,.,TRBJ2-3,CASSFEVSTDTQYF,TGTGCCAGCAGTTTTGAGGTGTCAACAGATACGCAGTATTTT
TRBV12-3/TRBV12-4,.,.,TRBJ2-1,CASSVRLVEQFF,TGTGCCAGCAGTGTCCGACTAGTTGAGCAGTTCTTC
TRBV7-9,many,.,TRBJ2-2,CASSLVSVTGELFF,TGTGCCAGCAGCTTAGTTTCGGTCACCGGGGAGCTGTTTTTT
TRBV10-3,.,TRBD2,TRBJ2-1,CAISPGTSGGAQRNEQFF,TGTGCCATCAGTCCAGGGACTAGCGGGGGGGCTCAGAGGAATGAGCAGTTCTTC
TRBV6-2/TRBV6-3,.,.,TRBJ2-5,CASSPRGAQETQYF,TGTGCCAGCAGCCCACGGGGGGCACAAGAGACCCAGTACTTC
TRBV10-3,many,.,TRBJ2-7,CAISESPGREQYF,TGTGCCATCAGTGAGTCTCCAGGGAGGGAGCAGTACTTC
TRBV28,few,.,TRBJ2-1,CASSGGSGNEQFF,TGTGCCAGCAGTGGGGGGTCGGGCAATGAGCAGTTCTTC
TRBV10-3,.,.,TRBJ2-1,CAISESEKSYNEQFF,TGTGCCATCAGTGAGTCGGAGAAATCCTACAATGAGCAGTTCTTC
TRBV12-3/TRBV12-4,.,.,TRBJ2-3,CASSLETGWADTQYF,TGTGCCAGCAGTTTAGAGACCGGCTGGGCAGATACGCAGTATTTT